One sample yielded the 22 T cell receptor beta chains listed below, sequenced in a study of blood T cell repertoires in COVID-19. Using immunoSEQ multiplex PCR, the repertoire was profiled, and TCRdb retains in-frame clones only, with some absent. The data contain about 130,000 clones, roughly 80% of them singletons. The sequenced sample was peripheral blood. These receptor sequences come from a man aged 60 to 75 who had recovered from COVID-19.

This chain connects TRBV5-1 to TRBJ2-5; 9 positions match TRBD2. Germline assignment: CDR1 SGHRS and CDR2 YFSETQ. The CDR3 length is 15 residues. V shed 5 bases and J 5 bases; nucleotides not matched to a gene: 10. Written as DNA, the CDR3 is TGCGCCAGCAGTCCCGGGCTAGCGGGGACCGAGACCCAGTACTTC. It translates to CASSPGLAGTETQYF.

The chain links TRBV30 to TRBJ2-5; D not certain. The CDR3 has 13 amino acids. Trimming stripped 6 bases from V and 1 base from J, with 12 bases between. CDR1 and CDR2 from the germline V gene are GTSNPN and SVGIG (reference sequence). CDR3 nucleotides: TGTGCCTGCACTACCGAATCCCAAGAGACCCAGTACTTC. Amino acid sequence: CACTTESQETQYF.

This clone was recorded only once. The chain joins TRBV27 to TRBJ2-3, with a tentative D call TRBD1 (6 bases). This CDR3 comprises 15 residues. Trimming removed 3 bases at V and 0 bases at J, with 10 bases between. CDR1 and CDR2 (germline): MNHEY, SMNVEV (reference sequence). The CDR3 nucleotides are TGTGCCAGCAGTTTGTGGGGGCAAAGCACAGATACGCAGTATTTT. This sequence encodes CASSLWGQSTDTQYF.

The rearrangement links TRBV9 to TRBJ2-3; D perhaps matches TRBD1 (6 bases). V lost 0 bases and J 9 bases, leaving 8 bases between the germline ends. Germline CDR1 is SGDLS and CDR2 is YYNGEE. This CDR3 region has 12 residues. CDR3 sequence reads: CASSVGGGTQYF. CDR3 DNA sequence: TGTGCCAGCAGCGTAGGAGGGGGAACGCAGTATTTT.

V is TRBV28 and J is TRBJ2-7; no reliable D call. This CDR3 spans 12 amino acids. V was clipped by 3 bases and J by 3 bases, with 6 bases between them. Germline V CDR1 and CDR2: MDHEN, SYDVKM. CDR3 nucleotides: TGTGCCAGCAGTTTCCAGCGCTACGAGCAGTACTTC. Translating gives CASSFQRYEQYF. Filled out from reference TRBV28 and TRBJ2-7, the complete variable domain reads DVKVTQSSRYLVKRTGEKVFLECVQDMDHENMFWYRQDPGLGLRLIYFSYDVKMKEKGDIPEGYSVSREKKERFSLILESASTNQTSMYLCASSFQRYEQYFGPGTRLTVT.

The chain has TRBV3-1 (or the pseudogene TRBV3-2) and TRBJ2-7; 12 nucleotides line up with TRBD2. Germline V CDR1 and CDR2: LGHDT, YNNKEL (reference sequence). The J segment lost 1 base and the V segment lost 3 bases, leaving 7 bases of the junction unmatched. The CDR3 loop spans 17 amino acids. The CDR3 spells CASSQGRLAGVSYEQYF. The DNA of the CDR3 is TGTGCCAGCAGCCAGGGGCGACTAGCGGGGGTATCCTACGAGCAGTACTTC.

The V gene is TRBV28, the J gene TRBJ2-7; 9 bases map to TRBD1. CDR3 size: 14 residues. Unmatched junction bases numbered 6, after V lost 6 bases and J lost 3 bases. The germline CDR1 and CDR2 sequences are MDHEN and SYDVKM. Here the CDR3 DNA reads TGTGCCAGCAGCCACAGGGGGCTAGGCTACGAGCAGTACTTC. Protein: CASSHRGLGYEQYF. The full variable domain, completed using reference TRBV28 and TRBJ2-7, is DVKVTQSSRYLVKRTGEKVFLECVQDMDHENMFWYRQDPGLGLRLIYFSYDVKMKEKGDIPEGYSVSREKKERFSLILESASTNQTSMYLCASSHRGLGYEQYFGPGTRLTVT.

This clone appeared a single time. The V call is TRBV7-2, the J call TRBJ2-5, with 10 nucleotides matching TRBD2. Germline values: CDR1 SGHTA, CDR2 FQGNSA. V lost 1 base to trimming and J lost 5 bases; unmatched junction nucleotides: 4. The CDR3 covers 15 residues. In nucleotides, the CDR3 is TGTGCCAGCAGCTTAGGGGCTAGCGGGAGCGAGACCCAGTACTTC. This codes for CASSLGASGSETQYF.

This clone was detected only a few times. V is TRBV28 and J is TRBJ2-1; 11 bases map to TRBD2. The CDR3 loop spans 16 amino acids. Germline trimming cut 5 bases from V and 8 bases from J; bases unmatched to any gene: 11. The germline V gene encodes CDR1 MDHEN and CDR2 SYDVKM. Here the CDR3 DNA reads TGTGCCAGCAGTCCTACTAGCGGGAGTGTATTCTATGAGCAGTTCTTC. Translation: CASSPTSGSVFYEQFF.

CDR3 coding DNA: TGTGCCAGTACCAGATCGAACACCGGGGAGCTGTTTTTT. Translating gives CASTRSNTGELFF. The chain carries TRBV19 and TRBJ2-2; D call uncertain. Per the germline V gene, CDR1 is LNHDA and CDR2 is SQIVND (reference sequence). The CDR3 covers 13 residues. V gave up 7 bases and J gave up 0 bases, with 6 bases separating them.

This chain connects TRBV7-8 to TRBJ2-7; TRBD2 matches 9 bases. CDR3 length: 16 residues. The germline V gene has CDR1 SGHVS and CDR2 FQNEAQ. CDR3 sequence reads: CVFSLAGRALSYEQYF. DNA of the CDR3: TGTGTCTTCTCCCTAGCGGGACGAGCGCTCTCCTACGAGCAGTACTTC.

The V gene is TRBV6-1, the J gene TRBJ2-7; unclear D gene. Germline V gene lookup returns CDR1 MNHNS and CDR2 SASEGT. V lost 1 base and J lost 0, with 4 bases in between. The CDR3 spans 13 residues. CDR3 residues: CASSEESSYEQYF. The CDR3 DNA reads as TGTGCCAGCAGTGAAGAGAGCTCCTACGAGCAGTACTTC.

The rearrangement joins TRBV24-1 to TRBJ2-7, with 7 nucleotides matching TRBD1. The germline V gene has CDR1 KGHDR and CDR2 SFDVKD. V shed 4 bases, J shed 1 base, and the junction held 6 bases outside the gene matches. The CDR3 consists of 15 residues. Written as DNA, the CDR3 is TGTGCCACCAGTGAAGGGCAGGGGGTGTCCTACGAGCAGTACTTC. Translation: CATSEGQGVSYEQYF.

CDR3 DNA sequence: TGTGCCAGCTCAAGTGACATGAACACTGAAGCTTTCTTT. It is translated as CASSSDMNTEAFF. This chain joins TRBV18 and TRBJ1-1, with D hard to call. The CDR3 extends over 13 amino acids. V dropped 5 bases and J dropped 0 bases, with 7 bases sitting between them. Germline V gene data show CDR1 as KGHSH and CDR2 as LQKENI.

V gene TRBV6-5 combines with J gene TRBJ1-1, with D hard to call. The ends were cut back, 6 bases at V and 6 bases at J, with 11 bases in the middle. The V gene's germline CDR1 is MNHEY and CDR2 SVGAGI. The CDR3 is 12 amino acids. This CDR3 reads CASRAVNSEAFF. The CDR3 nucleotides are TGTGCCAGCAGGGCGGTTAATTCTGAAGCTTTCTTT.

The chain recombines TRBV11-2 with TRBJ2-1, with TRBD2 matching 10 bases. Unmatched junction bases numbered 10, after V lost 4 bases and J lost 7 bases. Germline V gives CDR1 SGHAT, CDR2 FQNNGV. This CDR3 is 16 amino acids long. The CDR3 protein is CASSYLAGEGLNEQFF. In DNA, the CDR3 is TGTGCCAGCAGCTACCTAGCGGGAGAAGGTTTGAATGAGCAGTTCTTC. Full variable domain (remainder filled in from reference TRBV11-2 and TRBJ2-1): EAGVAQSPRYKIIEKRQSVAFWCNPISGHATLYWYQQILGQGPKLLIQFQNNGVVDDSQLPKDRFSAERLKGVDSTLKIQPAKLEDSAVYLCASSYLAGEGLNEQFFGPGTRLTVL.

This rearrangement joins TRBV28 to TRBJ1-3; no clear D gene. This CDR3 region has 15 residues. With 1 base removed from V and 6 bases from J, the gap between germline ends came to 13 bases. Germline V lookup: CDR1 MDHEN, CDR2 SYDVKM. The CDR3 region has the DNA TGTGCCAGCAGTTTATCCCCTAACCAGGAAAACACCATATATTTT. This translates into CASSLSPNQENTIYF.

V and J are TRBV4-2 and TRBJ2-7; 11 bases align to TRBD2. The trim removed 0 bases at V and 3 bases at J, leaving 7 bases unmatched. This CDR3 region has 17 residues. The germline CDR1 and CDR2 sequences are LGHNA and YNFKEQ. This CDR3 is CASSQEEPSGGSYEQYF. CDR3 in DNA: TGTGCCAGCAGCCAAGAAGAGCCTAGCGGGGGGAGCTACGAGCAGTACTTC.

V is TRBV7-9 and J is TRBJ1-2; D is ambiguous. The CDR3 is 11 residues long. Trimming stripped 7 bases from V and 4 bases from J, with 7 bases between. From germline, CDR1 is SEHNR and CDR2 FQNEAQ (reference sequence). The CDR3 sequence: CASNEFYGYTF. DNA of the CDR3: TGTGCCAGCAACGAGTTCTATGGCTACACCTTC.

This clone was counted once. The rearrangement joins TRBV4-2 to TRBJ1-1; 7 bases agree with TRBD1. The CDR3 totals 15 residues. J gave up 3 bases and V 3 bases, and 7 bases lay outside the gene matches. The germline V gene has CDR1 LGHNA and CDR2 YNFKEQ. The CDR3 reads CASSHRQGADTEAFF. DNA of the CDR3: TGTGCCAGCAGCCACCGACAGGGTGCGGACACTGAAGCTTTCTTT.

This sequence joins TRBV30 and TRBJ1-1; D is possibly TRBD1 (6 bases). The CDR3 length is 14 residues. The germline V and J ends were trimmed by 7 bases and 6 bases, with 21 bases remaining between them. Per germline, CDR1 GTSNPN and CDR2 SVGIG (reference sequence). The CDR3 DNA follows: TGTGCCTTCAACAGGGAAATCAAAATCGCTGAAGCTTTCTTT. Its translation is CAFNREIKIAEAFF.

This chain connects TRBV6-6 to TRBJ2-2; 9 positions match TRBD2. This CDR3 is built from 19 residues. V shed 5 bases and J 5 bases; nucleotides not matched to a gene: 18. Germline V lookup: CDR1 MNHNY, CDR2 SVGAGI (reference sequence). In DNA, the CDR3 is TGTGCCAGCAGTCGACGACCGCTTGCGGGAGGGCCGGGAACCGGGGAGCTGTTTTTT. This codes for CASSRRPLAGGPGTGELFF.